These 18 T cell receptor beta chains share one sample of origin, sequenced in a study of T cell responses to AZD1222 COVID-19 vaccine. Repertoires were generated with immunoSEQ multiplex PCR, while TCRdb's copy carries only in-frame clones and drops some. The data contain some 130,000 clones, about 91% of them singletons. The sequenced sample was peripheral blood, obtained on day 0 of AZD1222 vaccination. These receptors were collected from an adult in good health.

The chain recombines TRBV19 with TRBJ2-1; D is possibly TRBD2 (7 bases). Between the trimmed V and J ends, which lost 5 bases and 7 bases, there was a span of 18 bases. CDR1 is LNHDA and CDR2 is SQIVND in the germline V gene (reference sequence). This CDR3 has 15 residues. The CDR3 nucleotides are TGTGCCAGTAGTGGGGGGGCTACCCGGACGAATGAGCAGTTCTTC. Its translation is CASSGGATRTNEQFF.

The rearrangement uses TRBV3-1 (or the pseudogene TRBV3-2) and TRBJ2-7; D perhaps matches TRBD1 (6 bases). Germline assignment: CDR1 LGHDT and CDR2 YNNKEL (reference sequence). This CDR3 comprises 15 residues. The ends were cut back, 0 bases at V and 4 bases at J, with 13 bases in the middle. The CDR3 DNA reads as TGTGCCAGCAGCCAAGATTTGACAGGTTATTACGAGCAGTACTTC. Its translation is CASSQDLTGYYEQYF.

Comment on this clone: A junction boundary mismatches the germline segment, possibly from a read error. The chain is built from TRBV19 and TRBJ2-7; no firm D call. CDR3 size: 12 residues. The germline V gene has CDR1 LNHDA and CDR2 SQIVND (reference sequence). The CDR3 DNA is TGTGCCACCCGAACCGACTCCCACGAGCAGTACTTC. It codes for CATRTDSHEQYF.

The chain employs TRBV30 and TRBJ1-1, with D maybe TRBD1 (5 bases). Trimming shortened V by 5 bases and J by 0 bases, and 10 bases separated the two germline ends. This CDR3 is built from 13 residues. Germline V gene data show CDR1 as GTSNPN and CDR2 as SVGIG (reference sequence). CDR3 sequence: CAWGAALNTEAFF. The CDR3 DNA is TGTGCCTGGGGGGCGGCCTTGAACACTGAAGCTTTCTTT.

The gene calls are TRBV2 and TRBJ1-1; 10 bases match TRBD1. This CDR3 has 12 residues. Trimming cost V 5 bases and J 7 bases; bases outside gene matches: 1. Germline V gene lookup returns CDR1 SNHLY and CDR2 FYNNEI. DNA for the CDR3: TGTGCCAGCAGTAGGGACAGGGGTGAAGCTTTCTTT. Its protein is CASSRDRGEAFF.

The CDR3 region is CASSILADLGSGELFF. CDR3 DNA sequence: TGTGCCAGCAGCATCCTAGCGGACTTAGGGTCCGGGGAGCTGTTTTTT. The chain employs TRBV7-8 and TRBJ2-2; TRBD2 agrees at 7 bases. V trimming: 5 bases; J trimming: 6 bases; junction bases outside the gene matches: 12. The CDR3 spans 16 residues. From germline, CDR1 is SGHVS and CDR2 FQNEAQ.

The chain carries TRBV18 and TRBJ1-2; D is possibly TRBD1 (6 bases). The V end lost 4 bases, the J end lost 2 bases, and 8 bases lay between the germline ends. Germline CDR1 is KGHSH and CDR2 is LQKENI. This CDR3 region has 13 residues. CDR3 nucleotide sequence: TGTGCCAGCTCACTTGGACAGAACTATGGCTACACCTTC. Its translation: CASSLGQNYGYTF.

In DNA form, the CDR3 reads TGTGCCAGCAGCTTAACCTCCCGGACATCGAACACCGGGGAGCTGTTTTTT. As protein: CASSLTSRTSNTGELFF. The chain combines TRBV7-6 with TRBJ2-2; TRBD1 might be the D (5 bases). This CDR3 has 17 amino acids. Between the trimmed V and J ends, which lost 2 bases and 0 bases, there was a span of 13 bases. Germline assignment: CDR1 SGHVS and CDR2 FNYEAQ.

The chain is built from TRBV21-1 and TRBJ1-5. TRBV21-1 is flagged as a pseudogene. The length of the CDR3 is 17 residues. The CDR3 reads CASSNSSGECSNQPQHF. CDR3 nucleotides: TGTGCCAGCAGCAACTCTTCCGGGGAATGTAGCAATCAGCCCCAGCATTTT.

This chain links TRBV2 with TRBJ1-2, with D perhaps matching TRBD1 (6 bases). The germline V gene has CDR1 SNHLY and CDR2 FYNNEI. This CDR3 is built from 14 residues. V lost 3 bases and J lost 1, with 9 bases in between. The CDR3 DNA reads as TGTGCCAGCAGTGAGGACAGAAATAACTATGGCTACACCTTC. Translated: CASSEDRNNYGYTF.

This chain joins TRBV5-4 and TRBJ2-3; perhaps D is TRBD1 or TRBD2 (5 bases each). Germline loops: CDR1 SGHNT, CDR2 YYREEE (reference sequence). This CDR3 is 15 amino acids long. V was shortened by 3 bases and J by 3 bases, with 14 bases between the two germline ends. CDR3 nucleotides: TGTGCCAGCAGCTCGGGACCCCCTGGAACAGATACGCAGTATTTT. Translation: CASSSGPPGTDTQYF. The entire variable domain, with the rest obtained from reference TRBV5-4 and TRBJ2-3, is as follows: ETGVTQSPTHLIKTRGQQVTLRCSSQSGHNTVSWYQQALGQGPQFIFQYYREEENGRGNFPPRFSGLQFPNYSSELNVNALELDDSALYLCASSSGPPGTDTQYFGPGTRLTVL.

The chain links TRBV5-1 to TRBJ1-2; maybe TRBD1 (5 bases). The CDR3 has 16 amino acids. The ends were cut back, 4 bases at V and 4 bases at J, with 20 bases in the middle. CDR1 is SGHRS and CDR2 is YFSETQ in the germline V gene. In DNA form, the CDR3 reads TGCGCCAGCAGCCCTACGGGGGGTCTCACTCCCTATGGCTACACCTTC. This sequence encodes CASSPTGGLTPYGYTF.

This chain connects TRBV14 to TRBJ1-5; D remains unclear. Looked up from germline, CDR1 is SGHDN and CDR2 is FVKESK. V was shortened by 2 bases and J by 1 base, with 6 bases between the two germline ends. This CDR3 spans 14 amino acids. The CDR3 nucleotides are TGTGCCAGCAGCCAATGGCGGAGCAATCAGCCCCAGCATTTT. Encoded protein: CASSQWRSNQPQHF.

This clone is a singleton in its sample. The rearrangement joins TRBV3-1 (or the pseudogene TRBV3-2) to TRBJ2-4; 12 nucleotides agree with TRBD1. CDR1 and CDR2 from the germline V gene are LGHDT and YNNKEL (reference sequence). CDR3 length equals 19 residues. V was pared by 0 bases and J by 1 base, with 7 bases of the junction left unmatched. CDR3 in amino acids: CASSQESRGQGAAKNIQYF. The CDR3 DNA is TGTGCCAGCAGCCAAGAGAGCCGGGGACAGGGGGCGGCCAAAAACATTCAGTACTTC.

The rearrangement uses TRBV4-1 and TRBJ2-5; weak D call: TRBD1 (5 bases). Per germline, CDR1 MGHRA and CDR2 YSYEKL. V lost 0 bases and J 5 bases, leaving 10 bases between the germline ends. The CDR3 has 14 amino acids. CDR3 sequence: CASSQDPGAETQYF. The CDR3 DNA reads TGCGCCAGCAGCCAAGACCCTGGGGCGGAGACCCAGTACTTC.

The chain has TRBV27 and TRBJ1-2; a weak D match, TRBD1 (5 bases). This CDR3 spans 14 amino acids. The germline V and J ends were trimmed by 6 bases and 4 bases, with 15 bases remaining between them. Germline CDR1 and CDR2: MNHEY and SMNVEV (reference sequence). CDR3 region: CASSPIREAYGYTF. CDR3 sequence (DNA): TGTGCCAGCAGCCCGATCAGGGAGGCCTATGGCTACACCTTC.

Note on this clone: The junction differs from germline at one of its ends, possibly a read error. The rearrangement links TRBV11-2 to TRBJ1-4, with unresolved D. The CDR3 runs to 16 residues. Germline V gives CDR1 SGHAT, CDR2 FQNNGV. CDR3: CASSPRRNPSTSFPVF. CDR3 coding DNA: TGTGCCAGCAGCCCAAGACGGAATCCATCCACCAGCTTCCCGGTTTTT.

The rearrangement joins TRBV4-2 to TRBJ2-3, with TRBD2 identical over 15 bases. After removal of 4 bases from V and 6 bases from J, the junction contained 5 bases not matched to a gene. This CDR3 contains 16 residues. Germline values: CDR1 LGHNA, CDR2 YNFKEQ. The CDR3 DNA reads TGTGCCAGCAGCCGTGCCGGGACTAGCGGGAGGGATACGCAGTATTTT. Translating it yields CASSRAGTSGRDTQYF.